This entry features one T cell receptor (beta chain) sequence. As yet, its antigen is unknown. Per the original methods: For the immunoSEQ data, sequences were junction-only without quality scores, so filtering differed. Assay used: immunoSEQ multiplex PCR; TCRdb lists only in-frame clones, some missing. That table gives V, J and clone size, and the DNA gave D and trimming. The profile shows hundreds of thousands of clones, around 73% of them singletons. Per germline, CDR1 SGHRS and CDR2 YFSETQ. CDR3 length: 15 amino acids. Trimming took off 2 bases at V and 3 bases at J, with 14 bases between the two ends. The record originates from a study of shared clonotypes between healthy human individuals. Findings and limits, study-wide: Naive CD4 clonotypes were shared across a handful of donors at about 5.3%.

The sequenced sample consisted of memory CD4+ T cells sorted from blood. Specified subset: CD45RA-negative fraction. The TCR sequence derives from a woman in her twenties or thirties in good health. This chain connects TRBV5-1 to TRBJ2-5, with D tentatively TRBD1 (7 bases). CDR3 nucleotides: TGCGCCAGCAGCTTTTATGGGGGGACAGAAGAGACCCAGTACTTC. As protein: CASSFYGGTEETQYF. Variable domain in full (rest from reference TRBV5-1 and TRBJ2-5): KAGVTQTPRYLIKTRGQQVTLSCSPISGHRSVSWYQQTPGQGLQFLFEYFSETQRNKGNFPGRFSGRQFSNSRSEMNVSTLELGDSALYLCASSFYGGTEETQYFGPGTRLLVL.